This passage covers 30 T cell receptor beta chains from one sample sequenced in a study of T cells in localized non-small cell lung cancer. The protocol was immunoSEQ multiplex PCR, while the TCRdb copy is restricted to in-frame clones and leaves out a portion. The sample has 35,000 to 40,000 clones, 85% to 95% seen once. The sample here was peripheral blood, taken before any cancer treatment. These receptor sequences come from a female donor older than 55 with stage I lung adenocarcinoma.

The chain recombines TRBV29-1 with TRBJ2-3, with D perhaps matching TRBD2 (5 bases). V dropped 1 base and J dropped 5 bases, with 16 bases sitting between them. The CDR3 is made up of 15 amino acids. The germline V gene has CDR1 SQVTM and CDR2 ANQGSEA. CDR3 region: CSVEGFAVRGDTQYF. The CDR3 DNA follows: TGCAGCGTTGAAGGATTTGCTGTCCGGGGAGATACGCAGTATTTT.

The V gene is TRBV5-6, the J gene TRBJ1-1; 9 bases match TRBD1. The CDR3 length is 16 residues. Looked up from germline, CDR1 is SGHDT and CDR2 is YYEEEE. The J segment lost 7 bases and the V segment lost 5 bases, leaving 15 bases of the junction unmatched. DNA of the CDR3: TGTGCCAGCAGTGAGACTCCCGGGACAGGGAGGGTTGAAGCTTTCTTT. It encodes CASSETPGTGRVEAFF.

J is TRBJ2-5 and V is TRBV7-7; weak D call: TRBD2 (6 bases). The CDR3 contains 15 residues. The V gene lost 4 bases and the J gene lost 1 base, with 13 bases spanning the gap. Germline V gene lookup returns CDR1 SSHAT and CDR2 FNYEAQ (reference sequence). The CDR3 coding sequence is TGTGCCAGCAGCTCCGCGCGGGGCTCCCAAGAGACCCAGTACTTC. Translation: CASSSARGSQETQYF.

The CDR3 here is CASSPRRTPNEKLFF. The CDR3 nucleotides are TGTGCCAGTAGCCCTAGGCGGACACCCAATGAAAAACTGTTTTTT. V usage is TRBV19 and J usage is TRBJ1-4; perhaps TRBD1 as D (5 bases). The CDR3 length is 15 residues. Germline CDR1 is LNHDA and CDR2 is SQIVND (reference sequence). V was pared by 6 bases and J by 5 bases, with 16 bases between.

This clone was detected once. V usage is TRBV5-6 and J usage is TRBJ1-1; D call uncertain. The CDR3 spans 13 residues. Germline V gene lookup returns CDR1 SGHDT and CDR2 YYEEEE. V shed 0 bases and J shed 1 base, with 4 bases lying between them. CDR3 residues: CASSLGANTEAFF. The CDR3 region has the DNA TGTGCCAGCAGCTTGGGGGCGAACACTGAAGCTTTCTTT.

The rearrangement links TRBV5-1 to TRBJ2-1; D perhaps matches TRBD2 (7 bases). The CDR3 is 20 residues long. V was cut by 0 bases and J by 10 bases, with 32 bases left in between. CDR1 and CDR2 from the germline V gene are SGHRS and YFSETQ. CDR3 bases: TGCGCCAGCAGCTTGGTGGCAGGGGATAGGTGGGAAGCGGGGATGTGGGAGCAGTTCTTC. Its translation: CASSLVAGDRWEAGMWEQFF.

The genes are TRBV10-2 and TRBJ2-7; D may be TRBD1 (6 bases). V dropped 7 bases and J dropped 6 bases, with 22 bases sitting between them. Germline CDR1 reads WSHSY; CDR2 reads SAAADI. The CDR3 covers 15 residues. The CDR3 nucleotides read TGCGCCAGCAACCCGCTTGCAGGGGCGGTAGGCGAGCAGTACGTC. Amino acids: CASNPLAGAVGEQYV.

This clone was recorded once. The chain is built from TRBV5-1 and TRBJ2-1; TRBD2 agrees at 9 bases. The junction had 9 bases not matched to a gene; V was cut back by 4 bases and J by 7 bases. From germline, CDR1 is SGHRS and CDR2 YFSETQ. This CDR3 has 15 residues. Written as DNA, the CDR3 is TGCGCCAGCAGCCGCGGCGGGGGGGCCAGGAATGAGCAGTTCTTC. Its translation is CASSRGGGARNEQFF.

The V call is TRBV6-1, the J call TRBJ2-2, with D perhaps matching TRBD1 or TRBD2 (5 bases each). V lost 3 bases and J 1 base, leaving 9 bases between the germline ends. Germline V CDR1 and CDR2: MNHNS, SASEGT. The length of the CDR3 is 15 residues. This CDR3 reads CASSDGTVNTGELFF. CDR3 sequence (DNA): TGTGCCAGCAGTGACGGGACGGTGAACACCGGGGAGCTGTTTTTT.

CDR3 in amino acids: CASKGGQGSYYGYTF. As DNA, the CDR3 is TGTGCCAGCAAAGGCGGACAGGGAAGTTACTATGGCTACACCTTC. The chain carries TRBV19 and TRBJ1-2; 8 nucleotides match TRBD1. Germline V CDR1 and CDR2: LNHDA, SQIVND (reference sequence). V gave up 9 bases and J gave up 3 bases; unmatched junction bases: 12. CDR3 size: 15 residues.

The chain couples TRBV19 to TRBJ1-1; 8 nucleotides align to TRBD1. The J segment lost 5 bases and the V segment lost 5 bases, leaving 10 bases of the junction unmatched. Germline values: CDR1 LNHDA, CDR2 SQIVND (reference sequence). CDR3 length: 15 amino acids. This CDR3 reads CASSSTTGGWTEAFF. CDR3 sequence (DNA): TGTGCCAGTAGTTCCACAACAGGGGGATGGACTGAAGCTTTCTTT.

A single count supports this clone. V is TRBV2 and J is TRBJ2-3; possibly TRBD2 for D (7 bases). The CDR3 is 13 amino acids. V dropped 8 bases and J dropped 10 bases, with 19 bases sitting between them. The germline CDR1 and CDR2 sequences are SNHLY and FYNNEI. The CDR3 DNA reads TGTGCCAGCCGGGGGGCAGCACAGATAGCGCAGTATTTT. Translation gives CASRGAAQIAQYF. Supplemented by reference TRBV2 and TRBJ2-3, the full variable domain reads EPEVTQTPSHQVTQMGQEVILRCVPISNHLYFYWYRQILGQKVEFLVSFYNNEISEKSEIFDDQFSVERPDGSNFTLKIRSTKLEDSAMYFCASRGAAQIAQYFGPGTRLTVL.

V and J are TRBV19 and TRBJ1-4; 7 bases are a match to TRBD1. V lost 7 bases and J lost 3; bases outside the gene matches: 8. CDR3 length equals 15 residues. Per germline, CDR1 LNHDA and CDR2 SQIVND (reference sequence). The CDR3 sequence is CASKGGTAPNEKLFF. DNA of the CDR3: TGTGCCAGTAAGGGTGGGACAGCCCCTAATGAAAAACTGTTTTTT.

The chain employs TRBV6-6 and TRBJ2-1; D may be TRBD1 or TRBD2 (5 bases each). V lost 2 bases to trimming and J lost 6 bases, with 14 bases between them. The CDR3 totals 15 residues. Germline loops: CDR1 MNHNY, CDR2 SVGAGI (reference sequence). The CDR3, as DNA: TGTGCCAGCAGTTACCCCGGGACCGCGATCAATGAGCAGTTCTTC. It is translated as CASSYPGTAINEQFF.

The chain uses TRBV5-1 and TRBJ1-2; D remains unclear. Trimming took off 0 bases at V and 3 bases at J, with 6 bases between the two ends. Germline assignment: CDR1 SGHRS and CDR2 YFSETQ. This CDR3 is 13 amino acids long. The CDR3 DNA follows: TGCGCCAGCAGCTTGGGCAGTCACTATGGCTACACCTTC. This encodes CASSLGSHYGYTF.

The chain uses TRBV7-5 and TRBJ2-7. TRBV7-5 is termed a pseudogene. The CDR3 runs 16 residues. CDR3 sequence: CVRSHLSRRSSYEQYV. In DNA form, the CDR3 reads TGTGTCAGAAGCCACCTCTCGCGTAGAAGCTCCTACGAGCAGTACGTC.

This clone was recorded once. The DNA for the CDR3 is TGTGCCAGCCCTAATCAATTTCCCAGGGCTGGGGCCAACGTCCTGACTTTC. It translates to CASPNQFPRAGANVLTF. V usage is TRBV13 and J usage is TRBJ2-6; a weak D match, TRBD1 (5 bases). Trimming took off 8 bases at V and 2 bases at J, with 19 bases between the two ends. This CDR3 is 17 amino acids long. The V gene's germline CDR1 is PRHDT and CDR2 FYEKMQ (reference sequence).

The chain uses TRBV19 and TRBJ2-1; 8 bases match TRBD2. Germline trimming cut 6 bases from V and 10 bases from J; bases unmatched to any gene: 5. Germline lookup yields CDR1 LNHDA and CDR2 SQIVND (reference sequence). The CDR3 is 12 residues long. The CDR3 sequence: CASSGGAREQFF. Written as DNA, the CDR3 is TGTGCCAGTAGCGGGGGGGCACGGGAGCAGTTCTTC. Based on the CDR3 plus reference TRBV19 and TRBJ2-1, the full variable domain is DGGITQSPKYLFRKEGQNVTLSCEQNLNHDAMYWYRQDPGQGLRLIYYSQIVNDFQKGDIAEGYSVSREKKESFPLTVTSAQKNPTAFYLCASSGGAREQFFGPGTRLTVL.

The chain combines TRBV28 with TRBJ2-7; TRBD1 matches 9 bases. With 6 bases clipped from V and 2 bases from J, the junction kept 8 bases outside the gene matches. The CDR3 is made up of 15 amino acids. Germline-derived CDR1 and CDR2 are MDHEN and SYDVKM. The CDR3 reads CASSYDRGFPYEQYV. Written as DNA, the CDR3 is TGTGCCAGCAGCTATGACAGGGGGTTCCCCTACGAGCAGTACGTC.

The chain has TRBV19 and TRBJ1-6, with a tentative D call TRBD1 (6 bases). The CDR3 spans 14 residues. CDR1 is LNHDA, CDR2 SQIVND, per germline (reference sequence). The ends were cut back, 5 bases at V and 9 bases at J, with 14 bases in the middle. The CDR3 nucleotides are TGTGCCAGTAGTCTGGAGACAGGATCTTCACCCCTCCACTTT. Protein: CASSLETGSSPLHF.

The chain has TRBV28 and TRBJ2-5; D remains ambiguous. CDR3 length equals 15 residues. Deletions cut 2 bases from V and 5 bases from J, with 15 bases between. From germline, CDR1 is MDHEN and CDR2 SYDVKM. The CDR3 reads CASSLGRSGWETQYF. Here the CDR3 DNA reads TGTGCCAGCAGTTTAGGGCGGTCCGGCTGGGAGACCCAGTACTTC.

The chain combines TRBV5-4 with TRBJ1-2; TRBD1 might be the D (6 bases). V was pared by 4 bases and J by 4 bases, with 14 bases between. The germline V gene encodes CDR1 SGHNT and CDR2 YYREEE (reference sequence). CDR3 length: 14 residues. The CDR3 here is CASSANRAGYGYTF. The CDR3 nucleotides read TGTGCCAGCAGCGCCAACAGGGCGGGCTATGGCTACACCTTC. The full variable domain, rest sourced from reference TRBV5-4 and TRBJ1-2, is ETGVTQSPTHLIKTRGQQVTLRCSSQSGHNTVSWYQQALGQGPQFIFQYYREEENGRGNFPPRFSGLQFPNYSSELNVNALELDDSALYLCASSANRAGYGYTFGSGTRLTVV.

The CDR3 DNA is TGTGCCTCCCGGACACCTAAATTTTACACCGGGGAGCTGTTTTTT. Protein: CASRTPKFYTGELFF. This chain joins TRBV28 and TRBJ2-2; D might be TRBD1 (5 bases). The V gene lost 11 bases and the J gene lost 3 bases, with 19 bases spanning the gap. This CDR3 region has 15 residues. The germline CDR1 and CDR2 sequences are MDHEN and SYDVKM.

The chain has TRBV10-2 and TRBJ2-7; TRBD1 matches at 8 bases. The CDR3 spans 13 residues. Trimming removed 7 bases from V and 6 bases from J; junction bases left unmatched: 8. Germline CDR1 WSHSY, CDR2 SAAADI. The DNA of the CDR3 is TGCGCCAGCAAACCCCCAGACAGGGGCGAGCAGTACGTC. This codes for CASKPPDRGEQYV.

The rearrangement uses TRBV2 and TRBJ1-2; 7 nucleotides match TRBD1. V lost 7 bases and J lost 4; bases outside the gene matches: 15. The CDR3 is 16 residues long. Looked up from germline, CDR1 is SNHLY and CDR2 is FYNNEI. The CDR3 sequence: CASTDAGTAEIYGYTF. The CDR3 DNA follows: TGTGCCAGCACTGACGCCGGGACAGCGGAAATCTATGGCTACACCTTC.

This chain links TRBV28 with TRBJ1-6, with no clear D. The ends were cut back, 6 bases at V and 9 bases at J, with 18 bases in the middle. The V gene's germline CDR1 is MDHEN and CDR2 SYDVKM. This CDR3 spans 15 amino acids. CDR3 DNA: TGTGCCAGCAGCCTACTTAACCTACCGGGTTCACCCCTCCACTTT. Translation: CASSLLNLPGSPLHF.

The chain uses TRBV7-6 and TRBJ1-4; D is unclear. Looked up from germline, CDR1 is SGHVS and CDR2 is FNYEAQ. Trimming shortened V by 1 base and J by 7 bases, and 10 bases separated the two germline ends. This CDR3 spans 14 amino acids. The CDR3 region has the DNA TGTGCCAGCAGCTTAGGGCTTGCGAGTGAAAAACTGTTTTTT. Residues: CASSLGLASEKLFF.

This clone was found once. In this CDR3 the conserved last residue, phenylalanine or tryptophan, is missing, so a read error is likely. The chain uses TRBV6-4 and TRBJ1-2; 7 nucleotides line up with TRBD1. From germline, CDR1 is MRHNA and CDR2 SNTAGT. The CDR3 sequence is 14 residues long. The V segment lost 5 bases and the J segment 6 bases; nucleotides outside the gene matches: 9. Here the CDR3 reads CASSPDPTGHGYTL. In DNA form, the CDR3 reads TGTGCCAGCAGTCCTGACCCGACAGGGCATGGCTACACCCTC.

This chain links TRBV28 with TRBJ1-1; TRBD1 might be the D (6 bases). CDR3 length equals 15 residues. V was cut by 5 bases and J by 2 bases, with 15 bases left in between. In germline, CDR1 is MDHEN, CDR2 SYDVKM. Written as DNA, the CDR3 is TGTGCCAGCAGTCTAAGGGGGGCGCAAAACACTGAAGCTTTCTTT. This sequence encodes CASSLRGAQNTEAFF.

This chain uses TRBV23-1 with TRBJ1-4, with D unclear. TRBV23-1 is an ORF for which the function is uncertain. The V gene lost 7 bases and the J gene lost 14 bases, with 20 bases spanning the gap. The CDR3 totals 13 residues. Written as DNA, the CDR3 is TGCGCCAGCATGGTCCATCGGAACTTGTGGCTGTTTTTT. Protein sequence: CASMVHRNLWLFF.